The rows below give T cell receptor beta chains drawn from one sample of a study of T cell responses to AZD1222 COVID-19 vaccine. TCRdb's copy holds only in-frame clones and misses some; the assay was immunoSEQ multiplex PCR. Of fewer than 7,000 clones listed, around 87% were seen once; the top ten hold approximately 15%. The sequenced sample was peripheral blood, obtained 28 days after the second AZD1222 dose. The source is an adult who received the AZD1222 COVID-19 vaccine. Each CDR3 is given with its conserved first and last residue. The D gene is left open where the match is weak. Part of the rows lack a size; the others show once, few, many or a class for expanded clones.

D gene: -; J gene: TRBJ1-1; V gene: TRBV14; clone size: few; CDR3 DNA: TGTGCCAGCAGCCAAGTCCTCAAGGGACGGAGGAACACTGAAGCTTTCTTT; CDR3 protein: CASSQVLKGRRNTEAFF
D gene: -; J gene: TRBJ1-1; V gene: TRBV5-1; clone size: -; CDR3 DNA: TGCGCCAGCAAAGGAGGGGCACTAATAAGCATGAACACTGAAGCTTTCTTT; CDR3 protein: CASKGGALISMNTEAFF
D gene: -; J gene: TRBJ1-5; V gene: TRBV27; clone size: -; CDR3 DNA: TGTGCCAGCAGTTTAGGACGTTTACAGCCCCAGCATTTT; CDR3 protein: CASSLGRLQPQHF
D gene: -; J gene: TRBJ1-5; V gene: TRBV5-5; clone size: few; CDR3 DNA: TGTGCCAGCAGCATAACAGTTCTCAGCAATCAGCCCCAGCATTTT; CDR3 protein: CASSITVLSNQPQHF
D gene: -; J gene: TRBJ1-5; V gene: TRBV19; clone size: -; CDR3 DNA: TGTGCCAGTAGTCACGGACAGATTACCAATCAGCCCCAGCATTTT; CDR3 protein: CASSHGQITNQPQHF
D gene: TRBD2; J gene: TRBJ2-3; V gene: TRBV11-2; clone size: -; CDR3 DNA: TGTGCCAGCAGCCCAGGGATGGGACTAGCGGGAGGGCCGACAGATACGCAGTATTTT; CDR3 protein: CASSPGMGLAGGPTDTQYF
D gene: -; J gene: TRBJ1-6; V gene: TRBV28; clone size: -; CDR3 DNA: TGTGCCAGCAGCCCCGCGCTGGGGGCCGCGGGTTCACCCCTCCACTTT; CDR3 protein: CASSPALGAAGSPLHF
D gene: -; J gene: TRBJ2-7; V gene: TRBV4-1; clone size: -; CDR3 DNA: TGCGCCAGCAGCCAGAACTGGATTCCTAGCGAGCAGTACTTC; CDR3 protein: CASSQNWIPSEQYF
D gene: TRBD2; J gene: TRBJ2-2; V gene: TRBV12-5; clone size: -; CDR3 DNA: TGTGCTAGTGGTTTGGTACTCGGAACTAGCGGGGGACCTGCGAACACCGGGGAGCTGTTTTTT; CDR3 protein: CASGLVLGTSGGPANTGELFF
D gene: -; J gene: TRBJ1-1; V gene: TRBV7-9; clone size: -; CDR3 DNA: TGTGCCAGCAGCCGTCCAACGGGGGAGAACACTGAAGCTTTCTTT; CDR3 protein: CASSRPTGENTEAFF
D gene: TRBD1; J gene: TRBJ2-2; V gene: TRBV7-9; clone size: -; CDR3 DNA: TGTGCCAGCAGCTTTTTAGAGGGGGCGGAGCTGTTTTTT; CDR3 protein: CASSFLEGAELFF
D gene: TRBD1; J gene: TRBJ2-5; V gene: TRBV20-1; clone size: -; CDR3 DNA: TGCAGTGCTGGTGACAGGGTGGTATCAGAGACCCAGTACTTC; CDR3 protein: CSAGDRVVSETQYF
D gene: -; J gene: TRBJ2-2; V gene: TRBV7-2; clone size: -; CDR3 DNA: TGTGCCAGCAGCTTAGTTGCAGGGCCGGGCGGGGAGCTGTTTTTT; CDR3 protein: CASSLVAGPGGELFF
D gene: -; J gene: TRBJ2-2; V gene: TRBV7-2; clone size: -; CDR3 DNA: TGTGCCAGCAGCTTTGGACAGACCACCGGGGAGCTGTTTTTT; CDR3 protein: CASSFGQTTGELFF
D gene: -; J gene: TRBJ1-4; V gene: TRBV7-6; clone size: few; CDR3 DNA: TGTGCCAGCAGCTTAGGGGCTAATGAAAAACTGTTTTTT; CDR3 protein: CASSLGANEKLFF
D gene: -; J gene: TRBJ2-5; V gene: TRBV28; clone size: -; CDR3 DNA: TGTGCCGCCAGGCGTGAAGAGACCCAGTACTTC; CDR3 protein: CAARREETQYF
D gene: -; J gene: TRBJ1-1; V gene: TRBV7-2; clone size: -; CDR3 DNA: TGTGCCAGCAGCCCATCCTTGGTTAACACTGAAGCTTTCTTT; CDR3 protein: CASSPSLVNTEAFF
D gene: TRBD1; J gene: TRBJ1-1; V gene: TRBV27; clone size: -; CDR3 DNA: TGTGCCAGCAGTTTGAGAGGGACAGGGTTATTCTTAGGGTCTATGAACACTGAAGCTTTCTTT; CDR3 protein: CASSLRGTGLFLGSMNTEAFF
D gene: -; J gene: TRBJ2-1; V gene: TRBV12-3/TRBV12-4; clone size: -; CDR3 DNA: TGTGCCAGCAGTTTACTACGCCTCGGGCAGTTCTTC; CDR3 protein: CASSLLRLGQFF
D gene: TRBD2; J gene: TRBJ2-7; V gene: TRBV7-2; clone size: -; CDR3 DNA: TGTGCCAGCAGCTTAGTTTCGAGCGGGGCCTACGAGCAGTACTTC; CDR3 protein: CASSLVSSGAYEQYF
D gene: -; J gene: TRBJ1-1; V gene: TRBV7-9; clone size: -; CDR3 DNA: TGTGCCAGCAGCCGCCCGGGGGGAGGCACTGAAGCTTTCTTT; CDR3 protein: CASSRPGGGTEAFF
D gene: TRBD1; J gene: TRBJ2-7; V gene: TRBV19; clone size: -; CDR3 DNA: TGTGCCAGCCGGGACAGGGACTACGAGCAGTACTTC; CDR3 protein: CASRDRDYEQYF
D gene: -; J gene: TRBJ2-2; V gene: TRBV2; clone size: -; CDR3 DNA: TGTGCCAGCAGCGGGAGATGGACCGGGGAGCTGTTTTTT; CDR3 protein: CASSGRWTGELFF
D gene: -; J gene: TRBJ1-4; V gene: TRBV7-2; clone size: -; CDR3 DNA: TGTGCCAGCAGCTTAGATTTGGGGGCGAGTGGTGAAAAACTGTTTTTT; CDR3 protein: CASSLDLGASGEKLFF
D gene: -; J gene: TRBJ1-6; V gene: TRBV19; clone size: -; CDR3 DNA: TGTGCCAGTAGTATGGTTAGGGATTCACCCCTCCACTTT; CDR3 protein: CASSMVRDSPLHF
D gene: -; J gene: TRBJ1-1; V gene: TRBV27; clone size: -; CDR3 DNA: TGTGCCAGCAGCTCGACAGGTAATGAAGCTTTCTTT; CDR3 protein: CASSSTGNEAFF
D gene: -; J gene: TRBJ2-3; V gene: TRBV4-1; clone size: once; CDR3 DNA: TGCGCCAGCAGCCTAGCTATGCAGGGCCGCACAGATACGCAGTATTTT; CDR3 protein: CASSLAMQGRTDTQYF
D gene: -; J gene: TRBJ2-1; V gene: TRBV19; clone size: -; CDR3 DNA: TGTGCCAGTAGTATAGGGGCAGAGTACAATGAGCAGTTCTTC; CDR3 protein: CASSIGAEYNEQFF
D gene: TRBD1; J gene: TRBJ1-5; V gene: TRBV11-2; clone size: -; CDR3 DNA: TGTGCCAGCAGCTTAGGACAGGGAAGACAGCCCCAGCATTTT; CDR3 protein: CASSLGQGRQPQHF
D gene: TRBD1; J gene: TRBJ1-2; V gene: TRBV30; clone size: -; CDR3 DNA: TGTGCCTGGAGTGTAGAGGGGGCGGGGGGCTACACCTTC; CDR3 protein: CAWSVEGAGGYTF
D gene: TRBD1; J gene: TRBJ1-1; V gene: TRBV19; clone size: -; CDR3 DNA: TGTGCCGTTACAGGGGCGATCACTGAAGCTTTCTTT; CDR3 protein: CAVTGAITEAFF
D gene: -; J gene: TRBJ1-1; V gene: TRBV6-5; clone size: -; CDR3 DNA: TGTGCCAGCAGTTACTCGAGTAAGGGGAGCAAAGCTTTCTTT; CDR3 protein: CASSYSSKGSKAFF
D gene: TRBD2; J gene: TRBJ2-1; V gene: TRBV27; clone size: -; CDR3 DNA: TGTGCCAGCAGTTTGGGACTAGAGTTGTACAATGAGCAGTTCTTC; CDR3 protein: CASSLGLELYNEQFF
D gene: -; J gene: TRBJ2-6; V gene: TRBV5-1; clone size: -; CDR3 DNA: TGCGCCAGCACGACCTCATCGAGAGGGTCAAACGTCCTGACTTTC; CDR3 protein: CASTTSSRGSNVLTF
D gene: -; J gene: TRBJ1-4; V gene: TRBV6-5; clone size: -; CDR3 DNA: TGTGCCAGCAGTTACTCGCGGGAAGGAACTAATGAAAAACTGTTTTTT; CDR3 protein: CASSYSREGTNEKLFF
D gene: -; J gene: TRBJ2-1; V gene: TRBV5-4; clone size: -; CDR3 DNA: TGTGCCAGCAGCTTGGGCGGGCCATACAATGAGCAGTTCTTC; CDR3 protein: CASSLGGPYNEQFF
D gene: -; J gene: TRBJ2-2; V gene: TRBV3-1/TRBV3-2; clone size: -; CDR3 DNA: TGTGCCAGCAGCCTAACGGGAAAGGGGGAGCTGTTTTTT; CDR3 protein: CASSLTGKGELFF
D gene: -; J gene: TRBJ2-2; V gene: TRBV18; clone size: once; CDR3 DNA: TGTGCCAGCTCACTGAGAGCGGGCTCGAACACCGGGGAGCTGTTTTTT; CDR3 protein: CASSLRAGSNTGELFF
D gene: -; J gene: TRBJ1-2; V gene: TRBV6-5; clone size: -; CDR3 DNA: TGTGCCAGCAGACCACAGGGTTATCTAGGCTACACCTTC; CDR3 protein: CASRPQGYLGYTF
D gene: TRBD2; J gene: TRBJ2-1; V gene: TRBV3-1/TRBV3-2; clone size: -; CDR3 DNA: TGTGCCAGCAGCCAAGACAGGAGGACCGGGACTAGCGGGAGTAGTGAGCAGTTCTTC; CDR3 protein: CASSQDRRTGTSGSSEQFF
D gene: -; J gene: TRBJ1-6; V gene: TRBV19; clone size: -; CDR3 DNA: TGTGCCAGTAGTATTGGTGGGGACCCTCAAGGCAATTCACCCCTCCACTTT; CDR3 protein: CASSIGGDPQGNSPLHF
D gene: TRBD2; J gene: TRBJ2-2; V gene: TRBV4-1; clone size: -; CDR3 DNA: TGCGCCAGCAGCCAGGGGGGACTAGCGGGAGTAGGCACCGGGGAGCTGTTTTTT; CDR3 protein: CASSQGGLAGVGTGELFF
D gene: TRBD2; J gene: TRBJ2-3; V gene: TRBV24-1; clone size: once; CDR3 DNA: TGTGCCACCAGTGATACTAGCGTAGGGGCAGATACGCAGTATTTT; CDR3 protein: CATSDTSVGADTQYF
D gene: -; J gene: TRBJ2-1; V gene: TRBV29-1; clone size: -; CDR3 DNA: TGCAGCGTTGAAGTATGGGCCAGGGCCCCCAATGAGCAGTTCTTC; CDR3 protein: CSVEVWARAPNEQFF
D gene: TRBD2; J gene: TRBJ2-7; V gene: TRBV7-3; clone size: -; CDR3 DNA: TGTGCCAGCAGATCTGGTCCGGGAGGGCAGTACGAGCAGTACTTC; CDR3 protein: CASRSGPGGQYEQYF
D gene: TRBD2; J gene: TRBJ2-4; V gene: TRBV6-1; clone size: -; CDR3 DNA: TGTGCCAGCAGTGAAACTAGTAGCGGGAGACTTTCGGGCAAAAACATTCAGTACTTC; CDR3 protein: CASSETSSGRLSGKNIQYF
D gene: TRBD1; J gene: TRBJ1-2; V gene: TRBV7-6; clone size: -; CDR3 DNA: TGTGCCAGCAGCTCGACGTACAGGGGGCGCGGCTATGGCTACACCTTC; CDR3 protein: CASSSTYRGRGYGYTF
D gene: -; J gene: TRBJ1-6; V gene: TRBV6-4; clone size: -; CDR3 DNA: TGTGCCAGCAGTGAGGAGGAAAATTCACCCCTCCACTTT; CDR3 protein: CASSEEENSPLHF
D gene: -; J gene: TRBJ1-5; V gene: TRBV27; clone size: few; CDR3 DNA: TGTGCCAGCAGTTCCCTCCAGGGATCGTACCAGCCCCAGCATTTT; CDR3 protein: CASSSLQGSYQPQHF
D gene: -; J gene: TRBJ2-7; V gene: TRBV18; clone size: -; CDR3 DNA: TGTGCCAGCTCGCAGACGGAGTCCTACGAGCAGTACTTC; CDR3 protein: CASSQTESYEQYF
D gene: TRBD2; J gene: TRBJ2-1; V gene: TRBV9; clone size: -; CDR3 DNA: TGTGCCAGCAGCGCCACGGGAGGGCCATTGAATGAGCAGTTCTTC; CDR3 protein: CASSATGGPLNEQFF
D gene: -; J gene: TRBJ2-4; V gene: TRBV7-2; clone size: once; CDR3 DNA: TGTGCCAGCAGCTCTGCCAAAAACATTCAGTACTTC; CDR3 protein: CASSSAKNIQYF
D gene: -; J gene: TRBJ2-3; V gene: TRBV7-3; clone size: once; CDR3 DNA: TGTGCCAGCAGCTTAACAAGTCCGGCAGATACGCAGTATTTT; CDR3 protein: CASSLTSPADTQYF
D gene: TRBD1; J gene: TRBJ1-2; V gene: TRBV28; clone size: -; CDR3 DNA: TGTGCCAGCAGCCAAGGACAGGGCCGAATAAACTATGGCTACACCTTC; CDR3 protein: CASSQGQGRINYGYTF
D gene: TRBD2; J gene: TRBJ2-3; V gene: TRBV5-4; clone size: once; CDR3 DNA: TGTGCCAGCAGCTTCCTTCTAGCGGGAGGGTCCGATACGCAGTATTTT; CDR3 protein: CASSFLLAGGSDTQYF